This TCR beta chain was identified during a study of blood T cell repertoires in COVID-19. The germline gives CDR1 SEHNR, CDR2 FQNEAQ (reference sequence). This CDR3 spans 15 amino acids. Trimming at V came to 3 bases and at J to 7 bases, leaving 5 bases not matched to a gene. Clones were read by immunoSEQ multiplex PCR, and TCRdb kept only the in-frame ones, dropping some. The data hold 95,000 to 150,000 clones, with about 70% observed a single time. This TCR was recovered from a woman aged 65 to 85 with acute or convalescent COVID-19. The chain has TRBV7-9 and TRBJ2-4; 11 nucleotides match TRBD2. Sequencing was done on a sample of peripheral blood. The CDR3 DNA reads TGTGCCAGCAGCTTCTCACTAGCGGGAGACAACATTCAGTACTTC. Residues: CASSFSLAGDNIQYF.